Listed below are T cell receptor beta chains from one sample, sequenced in a study of PD-L1 blockade in urothelial cancer. TCRdb's table, derived via immunoSEQ multiplex PCR, lists solely in-frame clones and lacks some. The sample has some 71,000 clones, 85% seen once. The source material was PBMCs, sampled around atezolizumab (anti-PD-L1) treatment. These receptors were taken from a man aged 40-55 years with urothelial cancer. Both conserved end residues are part of each CDR3. Each record gives: CDR3 protein, CDR3 DNA, clone size, D gene, V gene, J gene. The D gene is left open where the match is weak. For some rows the clone size is stated as once, few or many, or as a class when expanded; others skip it.

CASSLSGLTYEQYF	TGTGCCAGCAGTTTATCAGGACTGACGTACGAGCAGTACTTC	NA	NA	TRBV27	TRBJ2-7
CASPPAWRELSNEQFF	TGTGCCAGCCCTCCAGCCTGGCGGGAGTTGTCAAATGAGCAGTTCTTC	NA	TRBD2	TRBV28	TRBJ2-1
CASSPSGQGKHGYTF	TGTGCCAGTAGTCCCTCCGGACAGGGGAAACATGGCTACACCTTC	NA	TRBD1	TRBV19	TRBJ1-2
CASIVTTASTDTQYF	TGTGCCAGCATCGTGACTACCGCTAGCACAGATACGCAGTATTTT	NA	NA	TRBV25-1	TRBJ2-3
CASSFRSGWPGEQYF	TGTGCCAGCAGTTTTCGGTCAGGGTGGCCGGGCGAGCAGTACTTC	NA	NA	TRBV28	TRBJ2-7
CATSREEGVKVNEQFF	TGTGCCACCAGCAGAGAGGAGGGTGTCAAGGTCAATGAGCAGTTCTTC	NA	NA	TRBV15	TRBJ2-1
CSVARRMSSYEQYF	TGCAGCGTTGCAAGGCGGATGAGCTCCTACGAGCAGTACTTC	NA	NA	TRBV29-1	TRBJ2-7
CASTDGSATYNEQFF	TGTGCCAGCACTGACGGGAGCGCGACCTACAATGAGCAGTTCTTC	NA	NA	TRBV6-1	TRBJ2-1
CASTRQGSDYGYTF	TGTGCCAGCACTCGACAGGGTTCGGACTATGGCTACACCTTC	NA	TRBD1	TRBV2	TRBJ1-2
CASSPWAGAGNEQFF	TGTGCCAGCAGCCCCTGGGCGGGAGCCGGGAATGAGCAGTTCTTC	NA	TRBD2	TRBV5-4	TRBJ2-1
CASSLETGNDYGYTF	TGTGCCAGCAGCTTAGAGACAGGGAATGACTATGGCTACACCTTC	once	TRBD1	TRBV7-8	TRBJ1-2
CASSVEGSPNTEAFF	TGTGCCAGCAGCGTAGAAGGGAGCCCAAACACTGAAGCTTTCTTT	NA	NA	TRBV9	TRBJ1-1
CASSEMTGELFF	TGTGCCAGCAGTGAGATGACCGGGGAGCTGTTTTTT	NA	NA	TRBV6-5	TRBJ2-2
CASSQEGVKQYF	TGCGCCAGCAGCCAAGAAGGGGTAAAGCAGTACTTC	NA	NA	TRBV4-3	TRBJ2-7
CASSAPTVYQETQYF	TGTGCCAGCAGTGCTCCGACTGTGTACCAAGAGACCCAGTACTTC	few	NA	TRBV6-1	TRBJ2-5
CASSQDLLAGGEQFF	TGCGCCAGCAGCCAAGATCTCCTAGCGGGAGGTGAGCAGTTCTTC	NA	TRBD2	TRBV4-3	TRBJ2-1
CASSSHPGQGNEQFF	TGTGCCAGCAGCTCCCACCCGGGACAGGGTAATGAGCAGTTCTTC	NA	TRBD1	TRBV11-3	TRBJ2-1
CASRVGGGGTDTQYF	TGTGCCAGCAGAGTGGGGGGAGGTGGCACAGATACGCAGTATTTT	NA	NA	TRBV5-8	TRBJ2-3
CASFDWAKNIQYF	TGTGCCAGTTTCGACTGGGCCAAAAACATTCAGTACTTC	NA	NA	TRBV28	TRBJ2-4
CASSPSSGGQETQYF	TGTGCCAGCTCACCGTCCTCAGGGGGGCAAGAGACCCAGTACTTC	NA	NA	TRBV18	TRBJ2-5
CASTSRGLGSYGYTF	TGTGCCAGCACCTCTAGGGGGTTGGGATCCTATGGCTACACCTTC	NA	NA	TRBV6-1	TRBJ1-2
CASSMRLGNQPQHF	TGTGCCAGTAGTATGAGGCTGGGTAACCAGCCCCAGCATTTT	NA	NA	TRBV19	TRBJ1-5
CASSLKQGPNTGELFF	TGTGCCAGCAGTTTAAAGCAGGGGCCGAACACCGGGGAGCTGTTTTTT	once	NA	TRBV27	TRBJ2-2
CASSSPGGTNYGYTF	TGTGCCAGCAGCTCGCCAGGGGGTACTAACTATGGCTACACCTTC	NA	TRBD1	TRBV13	TRBJ1-2
CAIRTGQNMNTEAFF	TGTGCCATCAGGACGGGACAGAACATGAACACTGAAGCTTTCTTT	NA	TRBD1	TRBV10-3	TRBJ1-1
CASSYSTGGPSSYTF	TGTGCCAGCAGTTACTCGACAGGGGGTCCTAGTAGCTACACCTTC	NA	TRBD1	TRBV6-5	TRBJ1-2
CASRSPGTGAEQYF	TGTGCCAGCAGGAGCCCCGGGACAGGCGCGGAGCAGTACTTC	NA	TRBD1	TRBV2	TRBJ2-7
CASSMLAVSTDTQYF	TGTGCCAGTAGTATGTTGGCGGTTAGCACAGATACGCAGTATTTT	NA	NA	TRBV19	TRBJ2-3
CASSQDKGQGYEQYF	TGTGCCAGCAGCCAAGATAAGGGACAGGGCTACGAGCAGTACTTC	NA	TRBD1	TRBV14	TRBJ2-7
CASRLRVQGGYGYTF	TGTGCAAGTCGCTTGCGGGTACAGGGAGGGTATGGCTACACCTTC	few	NA	TRBV12-2	TRBJ1-2
CASSQAHQGTQYF	TGTGCCAGCAGCCAAGCACATCAGGGGACCCAGTACTTC	few	NA	TRBV4-2	TRBJ2-5
CASSPDSWTRSGYTF	TGTGCCAGCAGCCCTGATTCTTGGACACGTTCAGGCTACACCTTC	NA	NA	TRBV5-5	TRBJ1-2
CASSLGLGTSNSHIQYF	TGCGCCAGCAGCTTGGGGCTCGGGACTAGCAATTCTCACATTCAGTACTTC	NA	TRBD2	TRBV5-1	TRBJ2-4
CARKAWAGTTGELFF	TGTGCCCGGAAAGCGTGGGCGGGAACCACCGGGGAGCTGTTTTTT	NA	NA	TRBV30	TRBJ2-2
CASRQVFRTTNYGYTF	TGCGCCAGCAGACAAGTTTTCAGGACTACTAATTATGGCTACACCTTC	NA	NA	TRBV4-1	TRBJ1-2
CASSPGLAESSYEQYF	TGTGCCAGCAGCCCAGGACTAGCGGAGAGCTCCTACGAGCAGTACTTC	NA	NA	TRBV21-1	TRBJ2-7
CASSVAVVDTQYF	TGTGCCAGCAGCGTAGCGGTAGTAGATACGCAGTATTTT	NA	NA	TRBV9	TRBJ2-3
CASSAVGRDEQFF	TGTGCCAGTAGCGCGGTTGGGAGGGATGAGCAGTTCTTC	NA	TRBD2	TRBV19	TRBJ2-1
CSARDSEAFF	TGCAGCGCAAGAGACAGTGAAGCTTTCTTT	NA	NA	TRBV29-1	TRBJ1-1
CASSAPGLASYEQYF	TGTGCCAGCAGTGCTCCGGGACTAGCTTCCTACGAGCAGTACTTC	NA	TRBD2	TRBV25-1	TRBJ2-7
CASSSRTSGRTSYEQYF	TGCGCCAGCAGCAGCCGGACTAGCGGGAGGACGTCCTACGAGCAGTACTTC	NA	TRBD2	TRBV5-1	TRBJ2-7
CASSATGDQAGELFF	TGTGCCAGCAGCGCCACAGGGGATCAGGCCGGGGAGCTGTTTTTT	NA	TRBD1	TRBV9	TRBJ2-2
CASSQEMAKNIQYF	TGTGCCAGCTCCCAAGAGATGGCCAAAAACATTCAGTACTTC	once	NA	TRBV6-6	TRBJ2-4